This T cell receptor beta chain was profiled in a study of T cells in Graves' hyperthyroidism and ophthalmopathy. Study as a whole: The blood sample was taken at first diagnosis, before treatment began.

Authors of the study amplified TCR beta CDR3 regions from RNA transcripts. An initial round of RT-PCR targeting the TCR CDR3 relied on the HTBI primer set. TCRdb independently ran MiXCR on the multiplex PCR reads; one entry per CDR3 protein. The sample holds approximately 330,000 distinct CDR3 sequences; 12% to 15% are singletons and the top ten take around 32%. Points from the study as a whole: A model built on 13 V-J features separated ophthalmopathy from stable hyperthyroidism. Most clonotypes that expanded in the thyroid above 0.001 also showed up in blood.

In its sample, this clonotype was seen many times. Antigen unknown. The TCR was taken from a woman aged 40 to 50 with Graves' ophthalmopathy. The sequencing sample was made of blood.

CDR3 nucleotide sequence: TGTGCCAGCAGCTATATCACAGATACGCAGTATTTT. Translating it yields CASSYITDTQYF. The J gene is TRBJ2-3, the V gene TRBV11-3; D is uncertain. Germline lookup yields CDR1 SGHNT and CDR2 YENEEA. The CDR3 loop spans 12 amino acids. Deletions cut 4 bases from V and 2 bases from J, with 4 bases between.